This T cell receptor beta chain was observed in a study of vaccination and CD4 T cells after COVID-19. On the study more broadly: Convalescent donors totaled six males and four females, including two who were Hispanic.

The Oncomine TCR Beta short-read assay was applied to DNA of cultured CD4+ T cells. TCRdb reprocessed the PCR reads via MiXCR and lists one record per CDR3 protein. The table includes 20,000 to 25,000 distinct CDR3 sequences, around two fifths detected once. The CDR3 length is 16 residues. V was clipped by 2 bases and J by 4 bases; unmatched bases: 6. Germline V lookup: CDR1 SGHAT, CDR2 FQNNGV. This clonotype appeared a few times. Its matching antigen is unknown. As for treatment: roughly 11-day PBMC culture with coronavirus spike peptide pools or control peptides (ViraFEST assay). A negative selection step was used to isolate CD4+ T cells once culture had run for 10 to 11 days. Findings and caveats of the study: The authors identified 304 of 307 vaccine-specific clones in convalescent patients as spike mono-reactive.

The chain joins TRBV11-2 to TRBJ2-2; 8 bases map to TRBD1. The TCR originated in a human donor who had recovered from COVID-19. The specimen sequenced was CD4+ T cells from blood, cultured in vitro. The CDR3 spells CASSLSQGAFTGELFF. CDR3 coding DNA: TGTGCCAGCAGCTTATCCCAGGGGGCGTTCACCGGGGAGCTGTTTTTT.